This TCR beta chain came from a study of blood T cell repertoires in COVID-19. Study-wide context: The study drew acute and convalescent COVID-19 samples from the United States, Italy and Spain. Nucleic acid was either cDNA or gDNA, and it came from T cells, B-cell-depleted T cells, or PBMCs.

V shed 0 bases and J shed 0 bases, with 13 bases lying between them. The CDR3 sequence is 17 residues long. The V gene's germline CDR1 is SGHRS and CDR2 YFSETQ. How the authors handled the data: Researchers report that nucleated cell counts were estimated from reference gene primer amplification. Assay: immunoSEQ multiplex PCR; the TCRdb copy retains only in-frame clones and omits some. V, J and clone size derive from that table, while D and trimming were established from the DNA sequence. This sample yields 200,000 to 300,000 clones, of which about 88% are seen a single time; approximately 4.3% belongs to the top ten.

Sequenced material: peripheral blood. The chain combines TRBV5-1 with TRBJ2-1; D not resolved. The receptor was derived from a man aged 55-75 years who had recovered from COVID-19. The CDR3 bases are TGCGCCAGCAGCTTGGTTTGGCAAAACCCCTCCTACAATGAGCAGTTCTTC. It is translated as CASSLVWQNPSYNEQFF.